The rows below give T cell receptor beta chains drawn from one sample of a study of T-cell reconstitution after alpha-beta-depleted transplantation in children. Each CDR3 protein gets one entry after TCRdb re-called the PCR reads with MiXCR. The sample lists approximately 420,000 distinct CDR3 sequences, about a tenth seen once, with 4.5% to 7% in the top ten. The source material was PBMCs from the stem cell graft donor, sampled from the stem cell graft. All receptors come from a human donor who donated a stem cell graft to a child with acute myeloid leukemia. CDR3s include the opening cysteine and the closing phenylalanine or tryptophan. The D gene is left open where the match is weak. Where a row states a size, it is once, few, many or the class of an expanded clone; other rows omit it.

>TRBJ2-7|TRBD2|-|TRBV4-3
CASSQDPAGGPSEQYF
TGCGCCAGCAGCCAAGATCCCGCGGGAGGGCCCTCCGAGCAGTACTTC
>TRBJ2-5|TRBD1|many|TRBV7-8
CASSRPRTGGSETQYF
TGTGCCAGCAGCCGTCCGCGGACAGGGGGTTCTGAGACCCAGTACTTC
>TRBJ2-4|-|few|TRBV25-1
CASSEWVGAKNIQYF
TGTGCCAGCAGTGAATGGGTAGGAGCCAAAAACATTCAGTACTTC
>TRBJ2-2|TRBD1|-|TRBV5-1
CASSFRGTGVGTGELFF
TGCGCCAGCAGCTTCCGTGGGACAGGGGTTGGCACCGGGGAGCTGTTTTTT
>TRBJ1-6|-|-|TRBV7-2
CASSTDGGSPLHF
TGTGCCAGCAGCACCGACGGGGGTTCACCCCTCCACTTT
>TRBJ2-3|TRBD2|few|TRBV7-2
CASSLQGLAGEEDTQYF
TGTGCCAGCAGCTTACAGGGACTAGCGGGAGAGGAAGATACGCAGTATTTT
>TRBJ1-4|-|-|TRBV20-1
CSATLWELGEKLFF
TGCAGTGCAACCTTATGGGAGTTGGGGGAAAAACTGTTTTTT
>TRBJ2-2|TRBD1|few|TRBV6-1
CASARTGGGNTGELFF
TGTGCCAGCGCAAGGACAGGGGGGGGGAACACCGGGGAGCTGTTTTTT
>TRBJ2-2|-|-|TRBV14
CASSHSRIGARELFF
TGTGCCAGCAGCCATTCCCGAATCGGAGCCCGGGAGCTGTTTTTT
>TRBJ2-7|-|few|TRBV20-1
CSARSDPYEQYF
TGCAGTGCTAGGTCGGACCCCTACGAGCAGTACTTC